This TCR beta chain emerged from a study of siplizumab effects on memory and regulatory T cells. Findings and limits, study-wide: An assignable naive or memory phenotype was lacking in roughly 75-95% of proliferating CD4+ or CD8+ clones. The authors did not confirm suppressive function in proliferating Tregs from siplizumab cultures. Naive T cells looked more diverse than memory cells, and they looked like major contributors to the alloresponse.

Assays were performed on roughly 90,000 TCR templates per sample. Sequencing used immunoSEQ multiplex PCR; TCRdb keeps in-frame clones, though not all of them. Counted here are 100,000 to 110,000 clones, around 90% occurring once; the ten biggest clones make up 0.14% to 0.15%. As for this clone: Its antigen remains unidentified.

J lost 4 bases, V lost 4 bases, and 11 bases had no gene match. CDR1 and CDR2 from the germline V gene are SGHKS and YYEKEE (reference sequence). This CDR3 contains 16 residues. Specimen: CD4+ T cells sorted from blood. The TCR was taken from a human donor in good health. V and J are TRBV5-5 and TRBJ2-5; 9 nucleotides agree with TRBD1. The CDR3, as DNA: TGTGCCAGCAGCCCGGAGGGACAGGGAGTTTTAGAGACCCAGTACTTC. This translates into CASSPEGQGVLETQYF. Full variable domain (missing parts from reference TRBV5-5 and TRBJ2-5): DAGVTQSPTHLIKTRGQQVTLRCSPISGHKSVSWYQQVLGQGPQFIFQYYEKEERGRGNFPDRFSARQFPNYSSELNVNALLLGDSALYLCASSPEGQGVLETQYFGPGTRLLVL.